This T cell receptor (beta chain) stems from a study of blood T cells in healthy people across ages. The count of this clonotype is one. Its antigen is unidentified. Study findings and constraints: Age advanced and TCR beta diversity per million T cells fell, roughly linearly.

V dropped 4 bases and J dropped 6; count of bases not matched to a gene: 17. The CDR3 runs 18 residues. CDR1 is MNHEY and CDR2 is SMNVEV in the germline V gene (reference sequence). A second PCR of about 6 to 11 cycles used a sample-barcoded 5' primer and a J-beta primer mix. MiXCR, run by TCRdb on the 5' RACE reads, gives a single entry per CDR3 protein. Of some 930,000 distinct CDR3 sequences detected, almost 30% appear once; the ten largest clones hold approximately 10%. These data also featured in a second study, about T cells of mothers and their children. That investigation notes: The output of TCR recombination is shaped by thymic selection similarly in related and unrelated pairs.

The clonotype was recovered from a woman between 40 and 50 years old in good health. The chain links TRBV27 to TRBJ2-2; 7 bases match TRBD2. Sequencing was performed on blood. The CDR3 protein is CASSSLDLGEGVAGELFF. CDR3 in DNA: TGTGCCAGCAGTTCCCTAGACCTCGGGGAGGGTGTAGCCGGGGAGCTGTTTTTT.